The rows below give T cell receptor beta chains drawn from one sample of a study of T cell repertoires in cytomegalovirus infection. TCRdb redid the calling of the reads with MiXCR, one entry per CDR3 protein. The sample includes 150,000 to 200,000 distinct CDR3 sequences, 25% to 30% of them seen just once. Sample: PBMCs. The receptors shown here come from a human donor in good health (CMV status not recorded). Some clones in this sample may be carry-over from other donors' samples. CDR3s include the opening cysteine and the closing phenylalanine or tryptophan. Fields, in order: CDR3 DNA, CDR3 protein, J gene, D gene, clone size, V gene. D genes are given only for firm matches. Clone sizes are given selectively: once, few, many, or a class where the clone is expanded.

TGTGCCAGCAGCGGCCGGGACCGTGCCTACAATGAGCAGTTCTTC | CASSGRDRAYNEQFF | TRBJ2-1 | . | many | TRBV7-8
TGTGCCAGCAGCTTAGTGGCAGGGGATATCTACGAGCAGTACTTC | CASSLVAGDIYEQYF | TRBJ2-7 | . | few | TRBV7-9
TGCAGTGCTAGAGGTGTAAGGAAGGGAGCGGCTGAAGCTTTCTTT | CSARGVRKGAAEAFF | TRBJ1-1 | . | . | TRBV20-1
TGTGCCAGCAGGACCGGGACAGGGGGGAACGAGCAGTACTTC | CASRTGTGGNEQYF | TRBJ2-7 | TRBD1 | few | TRBV6-6
TGTGCCAGCAGCAGGCTCCTAGGCGAGCAGTACTTC | CASSRLLGEQYF | TRBJ2-7 | . | few | TRBV2
TGCAGTGCTAGATCAGGGGTTGATCAGCCCCAGCATTTT | CSARSGVDQPQHF | TRBJ1-5 | . | . | TRBV20-1
TGTGCCAGCAGCGTAACAGGGGGCGACCACACTGAAGCTTTCTTT | CASSVTGGDHTEAFF | TRBJ1-1 | TRBD1 | . | TRBV5-5
TGTGCCAGCAGCTTGGTGTCCGTATCTAGCACAGATACGCAGTATTTT | CASSLVSVSSTDTQYF | TRBJ2-3 | . | . | TRBV5-6
TGTGCCAGCAGCCCCAACACACTAGGGGGGAAGTGGTATTTT | CASSPNTLGGKWYF | TRBJ2-3 | . | few | TRBV7-2
TGTGCCAGCAGCTTATGGGGTGACAGGGAAAGGCATGGCTACACCTTC | CASSLWGDRERHGYTF | TRBJ1-2 | TRBD1 | . | TRBV7-8